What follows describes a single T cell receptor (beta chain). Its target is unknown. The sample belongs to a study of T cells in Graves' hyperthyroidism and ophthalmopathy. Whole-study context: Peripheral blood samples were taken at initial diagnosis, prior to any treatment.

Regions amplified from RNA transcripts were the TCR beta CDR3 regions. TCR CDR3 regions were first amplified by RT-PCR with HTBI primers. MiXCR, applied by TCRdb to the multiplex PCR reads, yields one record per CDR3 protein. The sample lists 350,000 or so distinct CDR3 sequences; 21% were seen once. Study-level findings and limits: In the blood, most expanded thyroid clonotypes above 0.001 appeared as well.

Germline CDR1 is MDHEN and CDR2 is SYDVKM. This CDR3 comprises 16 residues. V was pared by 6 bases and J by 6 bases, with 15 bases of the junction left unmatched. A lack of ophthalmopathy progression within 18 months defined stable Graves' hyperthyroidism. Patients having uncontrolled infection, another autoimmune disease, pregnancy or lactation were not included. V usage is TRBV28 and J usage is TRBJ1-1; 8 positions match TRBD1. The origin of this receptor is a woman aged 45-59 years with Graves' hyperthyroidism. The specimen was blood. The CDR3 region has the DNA TGTGCCAGCAGCCGACTCAGGGGGCGCTCCCGACCTGAAGCTTTCTTT. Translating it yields CASSRLRGRSRPEAFF.